This T cell receptor (beta chain) was identified during a study of control samples from healthy donors and cancer patients. Repertoires were generated with immunoSEQ multiplex PCR, while TCRdb's copy carries only in-frame clones and drops some. The repertoire holds about 270,000 clones, roughly four fifths seen once, with roughly 15% in the top ten. Germline V CDR1 and CDR2: SGHVS, FNYEAQ. The CDR3 is 15 residues long. V gave up 1 base and J gave up 1 base, with 10 bases separating them. What was sequenced was PBMCs. The V gene is TRBV7-6, the J gene TRBJ2-5, with D tentatively TRBD2 (7 bases). This receptor was identified in an older woman with lung cancer. The CDR3 DNA reads TGTGCCAGCAGCTTAGACCGGGGGGCCCAAGAGACCCAGTACTTC. This sequence encodes CASSLDRGAQETQYF.